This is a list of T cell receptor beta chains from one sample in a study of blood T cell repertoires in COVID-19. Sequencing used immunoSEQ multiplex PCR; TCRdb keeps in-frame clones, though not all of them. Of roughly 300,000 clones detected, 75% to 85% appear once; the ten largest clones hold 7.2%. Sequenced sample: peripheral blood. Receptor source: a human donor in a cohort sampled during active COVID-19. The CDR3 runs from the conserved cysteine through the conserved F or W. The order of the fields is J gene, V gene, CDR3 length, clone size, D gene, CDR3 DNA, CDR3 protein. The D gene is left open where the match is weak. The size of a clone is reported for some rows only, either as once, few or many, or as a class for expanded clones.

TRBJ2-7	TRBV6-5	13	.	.	TGTGCCAGCAGAGACCCGGGGAGCTACGAGCAGTACTTC	CASRDPGSYEQYF
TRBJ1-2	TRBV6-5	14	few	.	TGTGCCAGCAGTTACTCGAGGGGGAACTATGGCTACACCTTC	CASSYSRGNYGYTF
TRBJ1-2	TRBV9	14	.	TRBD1	TGTGCCAGCAGCGCCGGGGACAGGGGTGAGGGCTACACCTTC	CASSAGDRGEGYTF
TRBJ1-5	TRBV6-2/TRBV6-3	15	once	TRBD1	TGTGCCAGCAGTAAACCGGGACAGGGCAATCAGCCCCAGCATTTT	CASSKPGQGNQPQHF
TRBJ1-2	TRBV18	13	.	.	TGTGCCAGCTCCGAAGGGGGTAACTATGGCTACACCTTC	CASSEGGNYGYTF
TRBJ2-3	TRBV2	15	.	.	TGTGCCAGCAGTGAAGCGGCAGGGATTACAAATACGCAGTATTTT	CASSEAAGITNTQYF
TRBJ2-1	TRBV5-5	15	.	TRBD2	TGTGCCAGCAGCTCGACTAGCGGGGGGCGGAATGAGCAGTTCTTC	CASSSTSGGRNEQFF
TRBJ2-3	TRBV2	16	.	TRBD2	TGTGCCAGCAGTGAAGTCGGAGCGGGGAGGGCAGATACGCAGTATTTT	CASSEVGAGRADTQYF
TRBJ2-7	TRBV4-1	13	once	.	TGCGCCAGCAGCCCCAGGATCGGGGACGAGCAGTACTTC	CASSPRIGDEQYF
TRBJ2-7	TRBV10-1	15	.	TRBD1	TGCGCCAGCAGTGAGCCTGGACAGGGGGCGCGAGGGCAGTACTTC	CASSEPGQGARGQYF
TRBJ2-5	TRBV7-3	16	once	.	TGTGCCAGCAGGCGAACGACAGGAGTACGACAAGAGACCCAGTACTTC	CASRRTTGVRQETQYF
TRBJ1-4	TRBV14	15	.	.	TGTGCCAGCAGCCCCGGGTCCTGGGGCGGTGAAAAACTGTTTTTT	CASSPGSWGGEKLFF
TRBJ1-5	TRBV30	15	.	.	TGTGCCTGGAGTCCTATGGGAGGGGAGGGTCAGCCCCAGCATTTT	CAWSPMGGEGQPQHF
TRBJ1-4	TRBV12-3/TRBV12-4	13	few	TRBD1	TGTGCCAGCAGTTGGACAGGGCAGGAAAAACTGTTTTTT	CASSWTGQEKLFF
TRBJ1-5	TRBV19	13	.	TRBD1	TGTGCCACACAAACAGGGGGCAATCAGCCCCAGCATTTT	CATQTGGNQPQHF
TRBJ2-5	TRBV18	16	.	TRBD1	TGTGCCAGCTCAGGGACCGGGACAGCGGAGCAAGAGACCCAGTACTTC	CASSGTGTAEQETQYF
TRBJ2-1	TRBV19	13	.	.	TGTGCCAGTAGTATGCAGGACTACAATGAGCAGTTCTTC	CASSMQDYNEQFF
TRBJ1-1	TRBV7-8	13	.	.	TGTGCCAGCAGCTTAGATCAGGACACTGAAGCTTTCTTT	CASSLDQDTEAFF
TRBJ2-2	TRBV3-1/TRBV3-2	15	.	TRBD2	TGTGCCAGCAGCGTAGCGGGGGTGGACACCGGGGAGCTGTTTTTT	CASSVAGVDTGELFF
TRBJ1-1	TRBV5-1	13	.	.	TGCGCCAGCAGCTTGTGGGGGGGCACTGAAGCTTTCTTT	CASSLWGGTEAFF